This T cell receptor (beta chain) was obtained from a study of shared clonotypes between healthy human individuals. Germline V gene sequence: CDR1 MNHNY, CDR2 SVGAGI (reference sequence). The ends were cut back, 2 bases at V and 4 bases at J, with 9 bases in the middle. CDR3 length: 13 amino acids. Deep was the level used in running the assay. Produced via immunoSEQ multiplex PCR; TCRdb's table is partial and in-frame only. The table includes approximately 2,200,000 clones, 93% detected once. CD45RO-negative cells were positively selected for CCR7, leaving out terminally differentiated effector memory CD45RA+ cells. Donors included only healthy HIV-negative adults lacking recent acute infections or vaccinations.

This receptor was identified in a man aged 18 to 30 in good health. Some clones in this sample may be carry-over from other donors' samples. This chain links TRBV6-6 with TRBJ2-7, with a possible D match to TRBD2 (5 bases). Sequencing was done on a sample of naive CD8+ T cells from PBMCs. CDR3 DNA sequence: TGTGCCAGCAGTTACATTGGGGAGTACGAGCAGTACTTC. Translated, it gives CASSYIGEYEQYF.